This TCR beta chain was captured by sequencing in a study of cytomegalovirus exposure and HLA in healthy donors. Study-level background: Clustering assigned 81% of the roughly 380 genotyped donors to the Caucasian-associated ancestry cluster.

The PCR ran on 60 Vbeta and 13 Jbeta primers. Using immunoSEQ multiplex PCR, the repertoire was profiled, and TCRdb retains in-frame clones only, with some absent. The top ten clones hold less than 3% of a sample with around 200,000 clones, approximately 85% of them seen once. Germline values: CDR1 SGHNT, CDR2 YYREEE (reference sequence). V gave up 4 bases and J gave up 2 bases; unmatched junction bases: 8. The CDR3 runs to 15 residues. The study sampled nominally healthy donors, though unrecorded immune exposures were likely. This TCR was sampled from a middle-aged woman in good health and CMV-seronegative. This chain uses TRBV5-4 with TRBJ2-7; 8 bases fit TRBD1. Material for sequencing was PBMCs. The CDR3 coding sequence is TGTGCCAGCAGCCAACAGGGGGACACCACCTACGAGCAGTACTTC. It translates to CASSQQGDTTYEQYF.